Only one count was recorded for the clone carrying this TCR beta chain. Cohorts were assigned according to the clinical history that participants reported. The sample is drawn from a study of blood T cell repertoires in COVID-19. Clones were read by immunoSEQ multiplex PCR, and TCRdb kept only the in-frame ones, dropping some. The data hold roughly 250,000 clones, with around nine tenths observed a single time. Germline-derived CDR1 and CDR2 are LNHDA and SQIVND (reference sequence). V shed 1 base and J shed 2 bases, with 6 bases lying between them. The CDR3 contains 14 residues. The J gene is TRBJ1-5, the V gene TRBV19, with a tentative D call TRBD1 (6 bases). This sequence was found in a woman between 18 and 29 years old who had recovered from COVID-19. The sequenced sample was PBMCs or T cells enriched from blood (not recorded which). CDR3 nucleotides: TGTGCCAGTAGTATAGGGACAGGCAATCAGCCCCAGCATTTT. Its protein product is CASSIGTGNQPQHF.